A selection of T cell receptor beta chains follows, all from one sample in a study of beta chain features in type 1 diabetes. Only in-frame clones appear in the TCRdb table, and some are missing; sequencing was by immunoSEQ multiplex PCR. The sample contains some 150,000 clones, approximately 10% of which appear only once. The material sequenced was central memory CD4+ T cells from blood. Receptors were obtained from a man aged 18-30 years in good health. The conserved cysteine and the conserved F or W are not part of the CDR3 here. Each record gives: J gene, V gene, CDR3 protein.

>TRBJ1-5|TRBV10-3
AISQGYGNQPQH
>TRBJ2-5|TRBV6-6
ASTRGPEETQY
>TRBJ2-7|TRBV6-5
ASRQGYEQY
>TRBJ2-2|TRBV5-1
ASSSTLPNTGELF
>TRBJ2-1|TRBV10-3
AISGAEGSSSYNEQF
>TRBJ2-4|TRBV7-3
ASSLFDGNIQY
>TRBJ1-3|TRBV6-5
ASSYSALGNTIY
>TRBJ2-3|TRBV9
ASSVARGDTQY
>TRBJ1-1|TRBV13
ASSLVAGQAF
>TRBJ2-1|TRBV28
ASSLSDENVQF
>TRBJ1-5|TRBV19
ASSIDLRNPQDNQPQH
>TRBJ2-1|TRBV7-8
ASSLRAEKQF
>TRBJ2-5|TRBV25-1
ASSSRVSSFQETQY
>TRBJ2-2|TRBV5-4
ASSSDRASTGELF
>TRBJ2-3|TRBV9
ASSVGTGRSDTQY
>TRBJ1-1|TRBV29-1
SGRGRGATEAF
>TRBJ2-3|TRBV7-2
ASSLSPTADTQY
>TRBJ2-7|TRBV4-3
ASSQVRGYEQY
>TRBJ1-3|TRBV4-3
ASSQGYATAGNTIY